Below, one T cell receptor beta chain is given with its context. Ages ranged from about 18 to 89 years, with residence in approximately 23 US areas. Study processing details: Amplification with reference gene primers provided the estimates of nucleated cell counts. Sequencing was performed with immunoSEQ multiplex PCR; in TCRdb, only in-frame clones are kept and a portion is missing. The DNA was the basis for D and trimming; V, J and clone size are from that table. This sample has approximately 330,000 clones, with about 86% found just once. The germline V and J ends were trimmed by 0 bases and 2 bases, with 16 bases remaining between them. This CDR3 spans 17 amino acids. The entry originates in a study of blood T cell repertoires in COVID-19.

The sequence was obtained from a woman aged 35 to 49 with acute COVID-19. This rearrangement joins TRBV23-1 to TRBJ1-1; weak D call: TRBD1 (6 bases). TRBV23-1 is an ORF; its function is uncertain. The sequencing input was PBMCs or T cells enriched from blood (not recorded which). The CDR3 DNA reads TGCGCCAGCAGTCAATCGATAGGGGGAAGGGCTAACACTGAAGCTTTCTTT. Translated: CASSQSIGGRANTEAFF.